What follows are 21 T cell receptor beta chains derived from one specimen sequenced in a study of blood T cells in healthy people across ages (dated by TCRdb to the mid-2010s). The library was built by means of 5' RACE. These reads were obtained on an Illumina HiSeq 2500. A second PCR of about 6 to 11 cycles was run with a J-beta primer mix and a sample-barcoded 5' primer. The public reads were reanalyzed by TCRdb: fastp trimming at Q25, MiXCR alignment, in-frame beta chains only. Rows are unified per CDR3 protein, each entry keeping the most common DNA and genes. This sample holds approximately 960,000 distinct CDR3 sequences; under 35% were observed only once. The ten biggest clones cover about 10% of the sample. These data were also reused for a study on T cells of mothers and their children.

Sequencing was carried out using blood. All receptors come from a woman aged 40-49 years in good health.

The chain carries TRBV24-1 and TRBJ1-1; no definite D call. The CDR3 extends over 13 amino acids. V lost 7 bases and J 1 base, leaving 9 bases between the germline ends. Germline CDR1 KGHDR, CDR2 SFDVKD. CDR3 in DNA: TGTGCCACCAGAGGCCAGACGAACACTGAAGCTTTCTTT. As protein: CATRGQTNTEAFF.

The CDR3 nucleotides are TGTGCCAGCCCTGACAAGTTGTCCTACGAGCAGTACTTC. Its translation: CASPDKLSYEQYF. The chain carries TRBV28 and TRBJ2-4; D call uncertain. With the DNA end fitting TRBJ2-7 better, the J assignment may be wrong. The CDR3 is 13 residues long. Germline V lookup: CDR1 MDHEN, CDR2 SYDVKM.

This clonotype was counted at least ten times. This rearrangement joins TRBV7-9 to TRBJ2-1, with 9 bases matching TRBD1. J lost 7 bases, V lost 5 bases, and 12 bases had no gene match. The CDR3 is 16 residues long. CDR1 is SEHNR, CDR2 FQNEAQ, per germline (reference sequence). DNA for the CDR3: TGTGCCAGCAGCGCAAAGGACAGGGGATTGAGGAATGAGCAGTTCTTC. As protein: CASSAKDRGLRNEQFF.

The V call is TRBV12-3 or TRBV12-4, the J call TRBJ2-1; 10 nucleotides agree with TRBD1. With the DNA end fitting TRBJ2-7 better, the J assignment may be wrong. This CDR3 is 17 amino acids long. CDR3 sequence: CASSLGGQGVSYNEQYF. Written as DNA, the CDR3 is TGTGCCAGCAGTTTAGGAGGACAGGGGGTTTCCTACAATGAGCAGTACTTC.

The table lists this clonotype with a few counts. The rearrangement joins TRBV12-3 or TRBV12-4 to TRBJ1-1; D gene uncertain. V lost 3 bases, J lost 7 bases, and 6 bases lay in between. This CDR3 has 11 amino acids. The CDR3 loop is CASSFGSEAFF. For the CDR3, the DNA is TGTGCCAGCAGTTTCGGCAGTGAAGCTTTCTTT.

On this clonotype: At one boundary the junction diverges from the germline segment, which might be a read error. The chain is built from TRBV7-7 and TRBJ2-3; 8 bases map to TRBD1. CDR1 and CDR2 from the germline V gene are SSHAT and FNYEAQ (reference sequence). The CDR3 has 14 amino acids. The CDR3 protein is CASSLKQGGDTQYF. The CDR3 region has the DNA TGTGCTAGCAGCTTAAAACAGGGGGGCGATACGCAGTATTTT. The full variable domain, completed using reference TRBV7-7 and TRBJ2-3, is GAGVSQSPRYKVTKRGQDVTLRCDPISSHATLYWYQQALGQGPEFLTYFNYEAQPDKSGLPSDRFSAERPEGSISTLTIQRTEQRDSAMYRCASSLKQGGDTQYFGPGTRLTVL.

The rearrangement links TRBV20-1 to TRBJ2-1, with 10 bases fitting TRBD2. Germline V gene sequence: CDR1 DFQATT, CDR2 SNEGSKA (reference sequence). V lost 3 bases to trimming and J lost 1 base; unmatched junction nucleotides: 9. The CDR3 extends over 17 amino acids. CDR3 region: CSARGLAGVGSYNEQFF. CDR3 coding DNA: TGCAGTGCTAGGGGTCTAGCGGGAGTCGGGTCCTACAATGAGCAGTTCTTC.

CDR3 coding DNA: TGTGCCAGCAGCCCACGTCGGGTAGGGCAAGGGCCCTACGAGCAGTACTTC. Protein: CASSPRRVGQGPYEQYF. The chain combines TRBV7-6 with TRBJ2-7; no clear D gene. The CDR3 spans 17 residues. Deletions cut 5 bases from V and 2 bases from J, with 22 bases between. Germline CDR1 reads SGHVS; CDR2 reads FNYEAQ.

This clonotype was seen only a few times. CDR3 DNA sequence: TGCGCCAGCAGCTCGGGACGGGGCTCAGGAATTCAGTACTTC. It codes for CASSSGRGSGIQYF. This chain joins TRBV5-1 and TRBJ2-4; D possibly matches TRBD1 or TRBD2 (5 bases each). The germline V gene has CDR1 SGHRS and CDR2 YFSETQ. The ends were cut back, 3 bases at V and 10 bases at J, with 17 bases in the middle. This CDR3 is built from 14 residues.

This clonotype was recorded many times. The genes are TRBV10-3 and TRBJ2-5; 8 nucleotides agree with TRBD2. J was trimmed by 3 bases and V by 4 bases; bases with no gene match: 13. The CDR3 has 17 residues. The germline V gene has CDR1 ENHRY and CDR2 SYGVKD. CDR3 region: CAISAQLAESSKETQYF. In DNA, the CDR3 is TGTGCCATCAGTGCCCAACTAGCGGAGAGCTCCAAAGAGACCCAGTACTTC.

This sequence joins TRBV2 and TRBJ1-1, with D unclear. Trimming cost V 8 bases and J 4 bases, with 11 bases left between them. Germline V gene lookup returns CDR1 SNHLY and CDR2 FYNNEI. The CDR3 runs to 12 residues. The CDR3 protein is CASGDGITEAFF. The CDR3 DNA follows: TGTGCCAGCGGGGATGGGATCACTGAAGCTTTCTTT. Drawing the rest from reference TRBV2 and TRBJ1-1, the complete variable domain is EPEVTQTPSHQVTQMGQEVILRCVPISNHLYFYWYRQILGQKVEFLVSFYNNEISEKSEIFDDQFSVERPDGSNFTLKIRSTKLEDSAMYFCASGDGITEAFFGQGTRLTVV.

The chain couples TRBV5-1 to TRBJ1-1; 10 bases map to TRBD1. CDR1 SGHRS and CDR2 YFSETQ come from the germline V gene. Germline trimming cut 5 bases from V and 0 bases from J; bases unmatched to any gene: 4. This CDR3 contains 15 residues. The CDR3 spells CASRKDRGMNTEAFF. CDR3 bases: TGCGCCAGCAGGAAGGACAGGGGGATGAACACTGAAGCTTTCTTT.

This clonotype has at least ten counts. The CDR3 sequence is CASSSGIGEQYF. The DNA of the CDR3 is TGTGCCAGCAGTTCAGGGATCGGCGAGCAGTACTTC. The chain joins TRBV12-3 or TRBV12-4 to TRBJ2-7, with D possibly matching TRBD1 (5 bases). The V end lost 4 bases, the J end lost 6 bases, and 10 bases lay between the germline ends. The CDR3 spans 12 residues.

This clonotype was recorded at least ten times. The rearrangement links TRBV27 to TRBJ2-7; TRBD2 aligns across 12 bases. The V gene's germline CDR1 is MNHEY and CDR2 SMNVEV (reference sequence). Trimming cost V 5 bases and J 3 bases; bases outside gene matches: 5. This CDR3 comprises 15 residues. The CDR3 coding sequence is TGTGCCAGCAGTCCTAGCGGGGGGGCACTCTACGAGCAGTACTTC. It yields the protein CASSPSGGALYEQYF.

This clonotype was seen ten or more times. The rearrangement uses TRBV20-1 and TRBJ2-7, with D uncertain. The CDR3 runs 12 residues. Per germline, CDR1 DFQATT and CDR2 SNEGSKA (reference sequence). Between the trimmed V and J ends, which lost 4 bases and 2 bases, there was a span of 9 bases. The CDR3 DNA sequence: TGCAGTGCTATAGGCCCAACCTACGAGCAGTACTTC. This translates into CSAIGPTYEQYF.

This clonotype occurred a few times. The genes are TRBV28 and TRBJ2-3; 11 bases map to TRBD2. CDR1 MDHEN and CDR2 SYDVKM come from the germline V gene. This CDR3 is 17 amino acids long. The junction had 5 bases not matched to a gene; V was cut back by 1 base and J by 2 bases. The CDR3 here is CASSLSKTSGDTDTQYF. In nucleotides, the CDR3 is TGTGCCAGCAGTTTATCGAAGACTAGCGGGGACACAGATACGCAGTATTTT.

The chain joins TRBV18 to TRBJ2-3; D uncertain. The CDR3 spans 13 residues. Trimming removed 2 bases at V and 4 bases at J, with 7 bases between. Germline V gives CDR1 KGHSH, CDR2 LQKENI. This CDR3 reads CASSPGPADTQYF. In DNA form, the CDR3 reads TGTGCCAGCTCACCAGGCCCAGCAGATACGCAGTATTTT.

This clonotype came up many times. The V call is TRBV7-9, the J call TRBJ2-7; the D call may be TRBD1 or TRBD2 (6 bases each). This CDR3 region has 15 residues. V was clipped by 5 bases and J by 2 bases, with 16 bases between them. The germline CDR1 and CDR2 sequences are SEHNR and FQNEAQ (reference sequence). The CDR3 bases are TGTGCCAGCAGCGGGGGCGGGGTAATGCCCTACGAGCAGTACTTC. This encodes CASSGGGVMPYEQYF.

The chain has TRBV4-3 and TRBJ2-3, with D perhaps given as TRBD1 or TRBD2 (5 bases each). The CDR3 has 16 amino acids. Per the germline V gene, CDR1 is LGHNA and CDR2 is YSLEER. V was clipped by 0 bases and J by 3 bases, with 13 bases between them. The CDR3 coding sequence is TGCGCCAGCAGCCAAGATCTAGTGGGGGATACAGATACGCAGTATTTT. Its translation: CASSQDLVGDTDTQYF.

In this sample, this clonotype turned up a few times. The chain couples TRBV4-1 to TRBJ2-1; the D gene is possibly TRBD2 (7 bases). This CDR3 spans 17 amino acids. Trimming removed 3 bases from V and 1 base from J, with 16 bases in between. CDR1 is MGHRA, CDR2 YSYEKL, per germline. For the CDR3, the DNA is TGCGCCAGCAGCCACCTCGGACGGGGGGCATCCTACAATGAGCAGTTCTTC. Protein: CASSHLGRGASYNEQFF.

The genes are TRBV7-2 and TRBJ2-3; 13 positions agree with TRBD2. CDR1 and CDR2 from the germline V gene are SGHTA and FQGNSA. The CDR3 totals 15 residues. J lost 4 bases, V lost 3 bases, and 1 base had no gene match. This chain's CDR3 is CASSFGTSGADTQYF. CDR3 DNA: TGTGCCAGCAGCTTTGGGACTAGCGGGGCAGATACGCAGTATTTT.